Listed below are T cell receptor beta chains from one sample, sequenced in a study of blood T cell repertoires in COVID-19. Data came from immunoSEQ multiplex PCR; TCRdb stores just in-frame clones and leaves some out. The sample yields some 170,000 clones, more than 75% seen once. Sample: PBMCs or T cells enriched from blood (not recorded which). These receptor sequences come from a human donor with acute COVID-19. The donor label of this sample is uncertain. Both conserved end residues are part of each CDR3. The D gene is left open where the match is weak. Only some rows state a clone size, as once, few, many or a class for expanded clones.

clone_size: -
v_call: TRBV19
d_call: TRBD2
j_call: TRBJ2-3
cdr3_aa: CASSIGAGGNTQYF
cdr3_nt: TGTGCCAGTAGTATTGGGGCGGGAGGCAATACGCAGTATTTT

clone_size: -
v_call: TRBV7-2
d_call: -
j_call: TRBJ1-5
cdr3_aa: CASSQWSNQPQHF
cdr3_nt: TGTGCCAGCAGCCAGTGGAGCAATCAGCCCCAGCATTTT

clone_size: -
v_call: TRBV19
d_call: -
j_call: TRBJ2-7
cdr3_aa: CASSITTAAYEQYF
cdr3_nt: TGTGCCAGTAGTATAACGACAGCTGCCTACGAGCAGTACTTC

clone_size: -
v_call: TRBV6-4
d_call: TRBD2
j_call: TRBJ2-3
cdr3_aa: CASSDRASGTDTQYF
cdr3_nt: TGTGCCAGCAGTGACCGGGCTAGCGGGACAGATACGCAGTATTTT

clone_size: once
v_call: TRBV20-1
d_call: -
j_call: TRBJ2-3
cdr3_aa: CSASIPGDSTDTQYF
cdr3_nt: TGCAGTGCTAGTATTCCGGGGGATAGCACAGATACGCAGTATTTT

clone_size: -
v_call: TRBV9
d_call: TRBD1
j_call: TRBJ1-2
cdr3_aa: CASSPRPGTGGLGYTF
cdr3_nt: TGTGCCAGCAGCCCACGTCCCGGGACAGGGGGCCTTGGCTACACCTTC

clone_size: -
v_call: TRBV20-1
d_call: -
j_call: TRBJ2-7
cdr3_aa: CSAIGANEQYF
cdr3_nt: TGCAGTGCTATAGGGGCCAACGAGCAGTACTTC

clone_size: -
v_call: TRBV5-1
d_call: -
j_call: TRBJ2-2
cdr3_aa: CASSLDRGAAGELFF
cdr3_nt: TGCGCCAGCAGCTTGGACCGGGGGGCGGCCGGGGAGCTGTTTTTT

clone_size: -
v_call: TRBV4-2
d_call: -
j_call: TRBJ2-7
cdr3_aa: CASSQGDWYEQYF
cdr3_nt: TGTGCCAGCAGCCAGGGGGACTGGTACGAGCAGTACTTC

clone_size: -
v_call: TRBV6-5
d_call: TRBD1
j_call: TRBJ2-5
cdr3_aa: CASSYSPTGEETQYF
cdr3_nt: TGTGCCAGCAGTTACTCCCCGACAGGGGAAGAGACCCAGTACTTC

clone_size: -
v_call: TRBV19
d_call: -
j_call: TRBJ2-5
cdr3_aa: CASSNTWLAGETQYF
cdr3_nt: TGTGCCAGTAGTAATACGTGGCTAGCCGGGGAGACCCAGTACTTC

clone_size: -
v_call: TRBV6-6
d_call: TRBD1
j_call: TRBJ2-5
cdr3_aa: CASGRGGASRAQYF
cdr3_nt: TGTGCCAGTGGACGAGGGGGCGCATCTCGGGCCCAGTACTTC

clone_size: -
v_call: TRBV4-3
d_call: TRBD1
j_call: TRBJ1-4
cdr3_aa: CASSQGQGANEKLFF
cdr3_nt: TGCGCCAGCAGCCAAGGACAGGGAGCTAATGAAAAACTGTTTTTT

clone_size: -
v_call: TRBV11-3
d_call: -
j_call: TRBJ2-7
cdr3_aa: CASSSLRQDSYEQYF
cdr3_nt: TGTGCCAGCAGCTCACTCAGACAGGATTCCTACGAGCAGTACTTC

clone_size: -
v_call: TRBV10-2
d_call: -
j_call: TRBJ2-7
cdr3_aa: CASSESGQGLEQYF
cdr3_nt: TGCGCCAGCAGTGAGTCAGGGCAGGGCCTCGAGCAGTACTTC

clone_size: once
v_call: TRBV19
d_call: -
j_call: TRBJ2-1
cdr3_aa: CASSIVQSSYNEQFF
cdr3_nt: TGTGCCAGTAGTATCGTCCAGTCATCCTACAATGAGCAGTTCTTC

clone_size: -
v_call: TRBV3-1/TRBV3-2
d_call: -
j_call: TRBJ1-4
cdr3_aa: CASSQGREANEKLFF
cdr3_nt: TGTGCCAGCAGCCAGGGACGGGAGGCTAATGAAAAACTGTTTTTT

clone_size: -
v_call: TRBV5-6
d_call: TRBD2
j_call: TRBJ2-3
cdr3_aa: CASSGIAGVKGRGDTQYF
cdr3_nt: TGTGCCAGCAGCGGGATAGCGGGGGTAAAGGGCCGTGGAGATACGCAGTATTTT

clone_size: once
v_call: TRBV2
d_call: -
j_call: TRBJ2-7
cdr3_aa: CASSNELADEQYF
cdr3_nt: TGTGCCAGCAGCAATGAGCTAGCCGACGAGCAGTACTTC

clone_size: -
v_call: TRBV5-4
d_call: TRBD2
j_call: TRBJ2-3
cdr3_aa: CASSLARAGGTDTQYF
cdr3_nt: TGTGCCAGCAGCTTGGCCAGGGCGGGGGGGACAGATACGCAGTATTTT

clone_size: -
v_call: TRBV6-1
d_call: -
j_call: TRBJ2-1
cdr3_aa: CASSDPLTLYNEQFF
cdr3_nt: TGTGCCAGCAGTGACCCACTAACCCTCTACAATGAGCAGTTCTTC